One sample yielded the 32 T cell receptor beta chains listed below, sequenced in a study of CD8 T cells in ankylosing spondylitis listed by TCRdb under 2017. Library preparation was by 5' RACE. Sequencing was carried out with an Illumina HiSeq 2500. Using fastp trimming at Q25 and MiXCR clonotype assembly, TCRdb reanalyzed the public sequencing data and kept in-frame beta chains. Entries that share a CDR3 protein sequence are merged under the most common genes and DNA. This sample lists 300,000 to 350,000 distinct CDR3 sequences; 9.5% to 13% were detected once. Of the sample, roughly a tenth falls within the top ten clones. Sequencing was performed on blood, either unsorted or a sorted T cell fraction (not recorded which). These receptors were collected from a female donor with ankylosing spondylitis or in good health (not recorded which).

The genes are TRBV27 and TRBJ2-7; 8 bases fit TRBD2. Germline CDR1 reads MNHEY; CDR2 reads SMNVEV (reference sequence). The V segment lost 1 base and the J segment 1 base; nucleotides outside the gene matches: 12. This CDR3 region has 18 residues. Here the CDR3 DNA reads TGTGCCAGCAGTTTATATATTCCGGGACTAGGGGAATCCTACGAGCAGTACTTC. Translating gives CASSLYIPGLGESYEQYF.

The sample holds many counts of this clonotype. The genes are TRBV9 and TRBJ2-1, with a possible D match to TRBD1 (6 bases). The germline V gene has CDR1 SGDLS and CDR2 YYNGEE. CDR3 length: 15 residues. The V end lost 0 bases, the J end lost 4 bases, and 11 bases lay between the germline ends. CDR3 nucleotide sequence: TGTGCCAGCAGCGTAGTGGTGACAGGATACAATGAGCAGTTCTTC. Protein product: CASSVVVTGYNEQFF.

The chain carries TRBV20-1 and TRBJ1-5; unclear D gene. Germline-derived CDR1 and CDR2 are DFQATT and SNEGSKA (reference sequence). The V and J ends lost 6 bases and 0 bases respectively, with 12 bases between them. The CDR3 consists of 14 residues. CDR3 region: CSAYNGVSNQPQHF. The CDR3, as DNA: TGCAGTGCCTACAATGGGGTTAGCAATCAGCCCCAGCATTTT.

This clonotype occurred many times. V is TRBV20-1 and J is TRBJ2-3; D may be TRBD1 or TRBD2 (5 bases each). The CDR3 extends over 14 amino acids. The V end was cut by 4 bases, the J end by 0 bases, with 11 bases between. Germline assignment: CDR1 DFQATT and CDR2 SNEGSKA (reference sequence). The CDR3 nucleotides are TGCAGTGCTACGGGACCCCTTAGCACAGATACGCAGTATTTT. As protein: CSATGPLSTDTQYF.

In nucleotides, the CDR3 is TGTGCCATCAGTGATGACTACGGGGGTAACGAGCAGTACTTC. Protein product: CAISDDYGGNEQYF. The rearrangement links TRBV10-3 to TRBJ2-7; tentative D call: TRBD2 (6 bases). Deletions cut 3 bases from V and 5 bases from J, with 14 bases between. The germline V gene encodes CDR1 ENHRY and CDR2 SYGVKD. This CDR3 is 14 amino acids long.

The V call is TRBV2, the J call TRBJ2-7; perhaps TRBD2 as D (6 bases). Germline V gene sequence: CDR1 SNHLY, CDR2 FYNNEI. The CDR3 covers 12 residues. Between the trimmed V and J ends, which lost 0 bases and 6 bases, there was a span of 6 bases. Here the CDR3 DNA reads TGTGCCAGCAGTGAAGCCGGGGGCGAGCAGTACTTC. It yields the protein CASSEAGGEQYF.

This clonotype was seen repeatedly, ten times or more. The gene calls are TRBV20-1 and TRBJ1-6; TRBD1 aligns across 8 bases. Germline V gene data show CDR1 as DFQATT and CDR2 as SNEGSKA (reference sequence). V lost 1 base to trimming and J lost 9 bases; unmatched junction nucleotides: 8. The CDR3 loop spans 15 amino acids. The CDR3 here is CSARATGEDLSPLHF. The CDR3 coding sequence is TGCAGTGCTAGAGCGACAGGGGAAGATCTTTCACCCCTCCACTTT.

This clonotype was recorded at least ten times. V is TRBV6-1 and J is TRBJ2-1; TRBD1 agrees at 7 bases. With V trimmed by 3 bases and J by 6 bases, 5 bases remained unmatched. The V gene's germline CDR1 is MNHNS and CDR2 SASEGT. CDR3 length: 14 residues. The CDR3 protein is CASSEPGQLNEQFF. The CDR3 DNA follows: TGTGCCAGCAGTGAGCCGGGACAGCTCAATGAGCAGTTCTTC.

This clonotype appeared many times. This sequence joins TRBV29-1 and TRBJ2-1; 8 bases are shared with TRBD2. This CDR3 spans 16 amino acids. V lost 2 bases, J lost 9 bases, and 15 bases stayed unmatched. CDR1 is SQVTM, CDR2 ANQGSEA, per germline. The CDR3 is CSVEPLLGLEGGEQFF. In DNA form, the CDR3 reads TGCAGCGTTGAACCCCTTTTGGGACTAGAGGGAGGTGAGCAGTTCTTC.

This clonotype was seen ten or more times. Compared with germline, one end of the junction differs, possibly owing to a read error. V gene TRBV5-1 combines with J gene TRBJ2-3; 10 bases map to TRBD2. This CDR3 has 15 amino acids. The germline CDR1 and CDR2 sequences are SGHRS and YFSETQ. CDR3 bases: TGTGCCAGCAGCCTTACAGCGGGAGGGCCAGATACGCAGTATTTT. The encoded protein is CASSLTAGGPDTQYF.

V usage is TRBV2 and J usage is TRBJ1-1; no definite D call. Germline values: CDR1 SNHLY, CDR2 FYNNEI. The V gene lost 7 bases and the J gene lost 6 bases, with 9 bases spanning the gap. The CDR3 extends over 11 amino acids. CDR3 loop: CASTKRAEAFF. CDR3 DNA sequence: TGTGCCAGCACCAAGAGGGCTGAAGCTTTCTTT.

This clonotype was seen at least ten times. DNA for the CDR3: TGTGCCATCAGAAGGGGACCGGACGTAAACGAGCAGTACTTC. It yields the protein CAIRRGPDVNEQYF. The V call is TRBV10-3, the J call TRBJ2-7, with D perhaps given as TRBD1 or TRBD2 (5 bases each). Between the trimmed V and J ends, which lost 6 bases and 5 bases, there was a span of 17 bases. CDR1 ENHRY and CDR2 SYGVKD come from the germline V gene. This CDR3 contains 14 residues.

Many counts were recorded for this clonotype. J is TRBJ2-1 and V is TRBV29-1; 11 bases match TRBD1. The CDR3 extends over 14 amino acids. The germline CDR1 and CDR2 sequences are SQVTM and ANQGSEA. V trimming: 4 bases; J trimming: 3 bases; junction bases outside the gene matches: 2. The CDR3, as DNA: TGCAGCGTTGCTGGGACAGGGGGCTACAATGAGCAGTTCTTC. It encodes CSVAGTGGYNEQFF.

This clonotype was detected many times. The chain couples TRBV11-2 to TRBJ2-7, with 11 positions matching TRBD2. The V and J ends lost 2 bases and 4 bases, in that order; junction bases with no gene match: 4. The CDR3 has 15 residues. Germline lookup yields CDR1 SGHAT and CDR2 FQNNGV. The CDR3 spells CASSLMGLADYEQYF. Written as DNA, the CDR3 is TGTGCCAGCAGCTTAATGGGACTAGCGGATTACGAGCAGTACTTC. The variable domain in full, with the rest retrieved from reference TRBV11-2 and TRBJ2-7, is EAGVAQSPRYKIIEKRQSVAFWCNPISGHATLYWYQQILGQGPKLLIQFQNNGVVDDSQLPKDRFSAERLKGVDSTLKIQPAKLEDSAVYLCASSLMGLADYEQYFGPGTRLTVT.

There are many counts of this clonotype. The chain recombines TRBV9 with TRBJ1-3, with 8 bases that match TRBD1. Germline trimming cut 3 bases from V and 4 bases from J; bases unmatched to any gene: 6. CDR1 is SGDLS and CDR2 is YYNGEE in the germline V gene. This CDR3 has 15 amino acids. This CDR3 reads CASSAAGTGGNTIYF. CDR3 sequence (DNA): TGTGCCAGCAGCGCTGCTGGGACAGGCGGAAACACCATATATTTT.

This clonotype was seen ten or more times. The rearrangement uses TRBV28 and TRBJ2-5; 7 bases are a match to TRBD1. Germline-derived CDR1 and CDR2 are MDHEN and SYDVKM. The CDR3 is 15 amino acids. V shed 5 bases, J shed 5 bases, and the junction held 11 bases outside the gene matches. In DNA form, the CDR3 reads TGTGCCAGCAGTCGTCCCGACAGGGTAGGCGAGACCCAGTACTTC. Translated, it gives CASSRPDRVGETQYF.

At least ten counts were recorded for this clonotype. V gene TRBV10-3 combines with J gene TRBJ2-7; weak D call: TRBD2 (6 bases). Germline CDR1 reads ENHRY; CDR2 reads SYGVKD. The CDR3 is 15 amino acids. Trimming stripped 4 bases from V and 6 bases from J, with 19 bases between. CDR3 sequence (DNA): TGTGCCATCAGTGGAGGTTATGGGGAGGAGAGCGAGCAGTACTTC. It specifies CAISGGYGEESEQYF.

This clonotype was observed a few times. CDR3 nucleotide sequence: TGTGCCAGCAGCTTAGAGGGCCGGAACAATGAGCAGTTCTTC. Encoded protein: CASSLEGRNNEQFF. The chain uses TRBV7-2 and TRBJ2-1; D gene unclear. V dropped 1 base and J dropped 5 bases, with 9 bases sitting between them. Germline CDR1 is SGHTA and CDR2 is FQGNSA. The CDR3 length is 14 residues.

Many counts were recorded for this clonotype. V and J are TRBV29-1 and TRBJ2-1; 7 nucleotides agree with TRBD1. The CDR3 loop spans 16 amino acids. V lost 1 base, J lost 4 bases, and 10 bases stayed unmatched. Germline CDR1 SQVTM, CDR2 ANQGSEA. CDR3 sequence (DNA): TGCAGCGTTGAAGGACGCCGGGACAGCAGGTACAATGAGCAGTTCTTC. Encoded protein: CSVEGRRDSRYNEQFF.

This clonotype was detected many times. The CDR3 spells CASSFHGNTIYF. The CDR3 nucleotides are TGTGCCAGCAGTTTTCATGGAAACACCATATATTTT. This chain uses TRBV12-3 or TRBV12-4 with TRBJ1-3; D gene uncertain. The CDR3 totals 12 residues. V was trimmed by 3 bases and J by 3 bases, leaving 3 bases between them.

The sample holds many counts of this clonotype. This chain links TRBV29-1 with TRBJ1-3; D uncertain. Trimming stripped 6 bases from V and 2 bases from J, with 14 bases between. The V gene's germline CDR1 is SQVTM and CDR2 ANQGSEA. This CDR3 contains 14 residues. CDR3 sequence: CSVSPTAPGNTIYF. CDR3 sequence (DNA): TGCAGCGTCTCCCCGACCGCCCCTGGAAACACCATATATTTT. Based on the CDR3 plus reference TRBV29-1 and TRBJ1-3, the full variable domain is SAVISQKPSRDICQRGTSLTIQCQVDSQVTMMFWYRQQPGQSLTLIATANQGSEATYESGFVIDKFPISRPNLTFSTLTVSNMSPEDSSIYLCSVSPTAPGNTIYFGEGSWLTVV.

Many counts were recorded for this clonotype. The chain uses TRBV27 and TRBJ2-1; maybe TRBD2 (6 bases). Trimming stripped 3 bases from V and 4 bases from J, with 10 bases between. Germline CDR1 is MNHEY and CDR2 is SMNVEV (reference sequence). This CDR3 is built from 14 residues. CDR3 in DNA: TGTGCCAGCAGTTTTGTAGGGACTTACAATGAGCAGTTCTTC. Protein product: CASSFVGTYNEQFF.

This clonotype was seen repeatedly, ten times or more. This sequence joins TRBV10-3 and TRBJ2-7; 11 bases are shared with TRBD2. Germline trimming cut 10 bases from V and 2 bases from J; bases unmatched to any gene: 13. This CDR3 region has 16 residues. Per germline, CDR1 ENHRY and CDR2 SYGVKD. The CDR3: CATGLGSGGDTYEQYF. CDR3 bases: TGTGCCACCGGCCTTGGTAGCGGGGGGGATACCTACGAGCAGTACTTC.

This chain joins TRBV20-1 and TRBJ2-1; no firm D call. Germline V CDR1 and CDR2: DFQATT, SNEGSKA (reference sequence). The length of the CDR3 is 8 residues. CDR3 bases: TGCGCGTCCAATGAGCAGTTCTTC. It specifies CASNEQFF.

This chain links TRBV24-1 with TRBJ2-5, with D perhaps matching TRBD2 (5 bases). CDR3 length equals 15 residues. CDR1 and CDR2 from the germline V gene are KGHDR and SFDVKD. The V and J ends lost 0 bases and 3 bases respectively, with 10 bases between them. CDR3 in amino acids: CATSDLREGKETQYF. CDR3 in DNA: TGTGCCACCAGTGATTTGCGGGAAGGTAAAGAGACCCAGTACTTC.

Regarding this clonotype: A read error may be the cause here, since a much bigger clone is one base away. The conserved closing phenylalanine or tryptophan is absent in this CDR3, likely reflecting a read error. V gene TRBV12-3 or TRBV12-4 combines with J gene TRBJ1-4, with D unclear. The CDR3 has 13 residues. Trimming removed 4 bases from V and 12 bases from J, with 15 bases in between. The CDR3 sequence: CASSSGEAFELFL. Here the CDR3 DNA reads TGTGCCAGCAGTTCCGGGGAGGCCTTTGAACTGTTTCTT.

This clonotype came up many times. CDR3 DNA: TGTGCCAGCACCCTTGGCCTAGCGGGAGAACGAGAGCAGTTCTTC. Protein product: CASTLGLAGEREQFF. The gene calls are TRBV5-6 and TRBJ2-1; 10 positions agree with TRBD2. Germline V CDR1 and CDR2: SGHDT, YYEEEE. The V and J ends lost 6 bases and 10 bases, in that order; junction bases with no gene match: 13. The CDR3 length is 15 residues.

V usage is TRBV27 and J usage is TRBJ2-1; 11 bases match TRBD2. Germline V gene lookup returns CDR1 MNHEY and CDR2 SMNVEV (reference sequence). The CDR3 is made up of 17 amino acids. Trimming cost V 8 bases and J 5 bases; bases outside gene matches: 14. The CDR3: CASRPNSRLAGNNEQFF. For the CDR3, the DNA is TGTGCCAGCCGACCAAACTCGAGACTAGCGGGAAACAATGAGCAGTTCTTC.

This clonotype was observed many times. The chain uses TRBV11-2 and TRBJ2-1, with TRBD1 matching over 10 bases. This CDR3 has 16 amino acids. With 4 bases clipped from V and 8 bases from J, the junction kept 11 bases outside the gene matches. Germline V CDR1 and CDR2: SGHAT, FQNNGV. CDR3 residues: CASSSAGTGDRDEQFF. The DNA for the CDR3 is TGTGCCAGCAGCTCAGCCGGGACAGGGGATAGGGATGAGCAGTTCTTC.

The V and J genes are TRBV11-3 and TRBJ1-3; TRBD1 is a possible D gene (5 bases). V lost 9 bases to trimming and J lost 2 bases, with 11 bases between them. The germline CDR1 and CDR2 sequences are SGHNT and YENEEA. This CDR3 is built from 13 residues. CDR3 bases: TGTGCCAGAAGAACGGGGGCTGGAAACACCATATATTTT. It specifies CARRTGAGNTIYF.

This clonotype was found many times. The V and J genes are TRBV20-1 and TRBJ2-7; D gene uncertain. Trimming took 3 bases from V and 0 from J, leaving 12 bases between them. Germline assignment: CDR1 DFQATT and CDR2 SNEGSKA (reference sequence). The CDR3 sequence is 14 residues long. In DNA, the CDR3 is TGCAGTGCTAGCACGGGCAGGAGCTCCTACGAGCAGTACTTC. The encoded protein is CSASTGRSSYEQYF.

This clonotype was seen at least ten times. The J gene is TRBJ2-1, the V gene TRBV12-3 or TRBV12-4; weak D call: TRBD2 (5 bases). V lost 3 bases, J lost 6 bases, and 18 bases lay in between. The CDR3 consists of 16 residues. CDR3: CASSLRPSTLSNEQFF. The CDR3 coding sequence is TGTGCCAGCAGTTTGAGACCTAGCACCTTAAGCAATGAGCAGTTCTTC.